The TCR beta chain described here comes from a study of OX40 agonist ivuxolimab in advanced cancers. At the level of the study: The mean age was roughly 60 years, ranging from 23 to 79, with approximately 85% of participants male.

CDR1 is SGHAT and CDR2 is FQNNGV in the germline V gene. The V and J ends lost 5 bases and 1 base respectively, with 7 bases between them. This CDR3 has 13 residues. Clones were read by immunoSEQ multiplex PCR, and TCRdb kept only the in-frame ones, dropping some. The profile shows some 55,000 clones, about 89% of them singletons. This sample comprised CD4+ or CD8+ T cells sorted from blood, obtained in a trial of the OX40 agonist ivuxolimab. The gene calls are TRBV11-2 and TRBJ2-3, with D unclear. The sequence derives from an adult with an advanced solid tumor such as melanoma, head and neck, liver or kidney cancer. CDR3 region: CASSPPGTDTQYF. The DNA for the CDR3 is TGTGCCAGCAGCCCACCCGGCACAGATACGCAGTATTTT.